This entry lists 2 T cell receptor beta chains sequenced from one sample in a study of T cells in Graves' hyperthyroidism and ophthalmopathy. Amplified TCR beta CDR3 regions derived from RNA transcripts. HTBI primers were the set used in a first-round RT-PCR of the TCR CDR3. Each CDR3 protein gets one entry after TCRdb re-called the multiplex PCR reads with MiXCR. The table shows more than 550,000 distinct CDR3 sequences, with roughly 17% occurring only once. Sequencing used blood. The receptor set was obtained from a man aged 45 to 65 with Graves' hyperthyroidism.

The sample holds many counts of this clonotype. The V gene is TRBV2, the J gene TRBJ2-3; D is ambiguous. This CDR3 has 14 residues. The germline V gene has CDR1 SNHLY and CDR2 FYNNEI. V dropped 7 bases and J dropped 0 bases, with 11 bases sitting between them. CDR3 coding DNA: TGTGCCAGCATTCGCGACACTAGCACAGATACGCAGTATTTT. Translating gives CASIRDTSTDTQYF. Using reference TRBV2 and TRBJ2-3 for the parts outside the CDR3, the full variable domain is EPEVTQTPSHQVTQMGQEVILRCVPISNHLYFYWYRQILGQKVEFLVSFYNNEISEKSEIFDDQFSVERPDGSNFTLKIRSTKLEDSAMYFCASIRDTSTDTQYFGPGTRLTVL.

At least ten counts were recorded for this clonotype. DNA for the CDR3: TGCAGTGCTAGAGGAACAGGGGGCCCGGGGGAGCAGTACTTC. Translation: CSARGTGGPGEQYF. V gene TRBV20-1 combines with J gene TRBJ2-7, with TRBD1 matching 9 bases. V dropped 1 base and J dropped 7; count of bases not matched to a gene: 8. The germline V gene encodes CDR1 DFQATT and CDR2 SNEGSKA (reference sequence). The CDR3 is 14 residues long.